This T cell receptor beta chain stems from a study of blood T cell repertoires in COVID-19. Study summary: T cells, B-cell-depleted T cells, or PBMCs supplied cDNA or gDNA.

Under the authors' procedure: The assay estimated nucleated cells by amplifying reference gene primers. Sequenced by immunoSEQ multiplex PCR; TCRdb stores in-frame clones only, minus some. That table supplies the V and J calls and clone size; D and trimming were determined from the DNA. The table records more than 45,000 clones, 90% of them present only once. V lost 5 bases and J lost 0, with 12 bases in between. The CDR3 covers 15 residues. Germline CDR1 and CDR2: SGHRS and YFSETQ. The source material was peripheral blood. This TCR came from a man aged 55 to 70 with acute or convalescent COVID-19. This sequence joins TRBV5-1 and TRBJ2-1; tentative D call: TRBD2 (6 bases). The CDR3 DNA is TGCGCCAGCAGGGAGGGGACTCCCTCCTACAATGAGCAGTTCTTC. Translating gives CASREGTPSYNEQFF.